These T cell receptor beta chains were read from a single sample in a study of blood T cell repertoires in COVID-19. Clones were sequenced by immunoSEQ multiplex PCR, and TCRdb holds only the in-frame ones, with some missing. This sample has roughly 330,000 clones, with roughly 90% found just once. Specimen: peripheral blood. Receptor source: a man under 40 with COVID-19, enrolled during active disease. Both conserved end residues are part of each CDR3. The D gene is left open where the match is weak. Size values are once, few and many counts, or a class for expanded clones, and some rows have none.

len	d_gene	j_gene	v_gene	abundance	CDR3nt	CDR3aa
13	-	TRBJ1-4	TRBV9	-	TGTGCCAGTGAACCTAAAGAGGGTGAAAAACTGTTTTTT	CASEPKEGEKLFF
18	TRBD1	TRBJ1-5	TRBV19	-	TGTGCCAGTAGTATCACCGGGCGGCAGGGGGCGCAGAATCAGCCCCAGCATTTT	CASSITGRQGAQNQPQHF
13	TRBD1	TRBJ1-2	TRBV29-1	-	TGCAGCGTATCCGGGACAGGCCCCTATGGCTACACCTTC	CSVSGTGPYGYTF
14	-	TRBJ2-1	TRBV27	-	TGTGCCAGCAGTTTATCGGAGGCAGGCGGGGAGCAGTTCTTC	CASSLSEAGGEQFF
15	-	TRBJ2-7	TRBV7-9	-	TGTGCCAGCAGCCTCCGACTAGTTGGTAACGACGAGCAGTACTTC	CASSLRLVGNDEQYF
15	TRBD2	TRBJ2-3	TRBV9	-	TGTGCCAGCAGCGTAGGCGGGAGGCGTGCAGATACGCAGTATTTT	CASSVGGRRADTQYF
13	TRBD1	TRBJ2-1	TRBV30	once	TGTGCCTGGAGACAGGGGGCGAACAATGAGCAGTTCTTC	CAWRQGANNEQFF
15	-	TRBJ1-5	TRBV6-5	-	TGTGCCAGCAGAACGGGACAAAGCCCCAATCAGCCCCAGCATTTT	CASRTGQSPNQPQHF
15	TRBD1	TRBJ1-2	TRBV6-2/TRBV6-3	-	TGTGCCAGCAGTTACCCCGACAGGGCGGGCTATGGCTACACCTTC	CASSYPDRAGYGYTF
12	-	TRBJ1-2	TRBV19	-	TGTGCCAGTAGTATGGAGATATATGGCTACACCTTC	CASSMEIYGYTF
15	-	TRBJ2-2	TRBV4-3	-	TGCGCCAGCAGCCAAGTACAGTGGGACACCGGGGAGCTGTTTTTT	CASSQVQWDTGELFF
14	-	TRBJ1-1	TRBV28	-	TGTGCCAGCAGTTCCTGGCTCATGAACACTGAAGCTTTCTTT	CASSSWLMNTEAFF
18	TRBD2	TRBJ2-3	TRBV11-2	-	TGTGCCAGCAGCGGCGGGAGGGCCACGTCCCTTAGCACAGATACGCAGTATTTT	CASSGGRATSLSTDTQYF
13	-	TRBJ1-4	TRBV30	-	TGTGCCTGGAACACAGCCTATAATGAAAAACTGTTTTTT	CAWNTAYNEKLFF
16	TRBD1	TRBJ2-2	TRBV24-1	-	TGTGCCACCAGTGATGTAGGACAGGGGAACACCGGGGAGCTGTTTTTT	CATSDVGQGNTGELFF
14	-	TRBJ1-6	TRBV7-9	-	TGTGCCAGCAGCCGGGACATTCGAGATTCACCCCTCCACTTT	CASSRDIRDSPLHF
14	-	TRBJ1-5	TRBV6-6	-	TGTGCCAGCAGGGAGGACAGTAGTTTCCAGCCCCAGCATTTT	CASREDSSFQPQHF
15	-	TRBJ2-2	TRBV4-1	-	TGCGCCAGCAGCCATCTCACCAGGGTTCCCGGGGAGCTGTTTTTT	CASSHLTRVPGELFF
15	-	TRBJ2-7	TRBV21-1	-	TGTGCCAGCAGCAAAGAGGATAGCGGGATGTACGAGCAGTACTTC	CASSKEDSGMYEQYF
14	TRBD1	TRBJ1-5	TRBV5-1	-	TGCGCCAGCAGCTTGGGTGGGACAGCTCAGCCCCAGCATTTT	CASSLGGTAQPQHF
20	TRBD1	TRBJ2-2	TRBV3-1/TRBV3-2	-	TGTGCCAGCAGCCAAGATGAGGACAGGGGGGGACGAGGTGACACCGGGGAGCTGTTTTTT	CASSQDEDRGGRGDTGELFF
14	TRBD1	TRBJ1-1	TRBV5-6	once	TGTGCCAGCAGCCTCGGGACAGGGAACACTGAAGCTTTCTTT	CASSLGTGNTEAFF
15	-	TRBJ2-5	TRBV5-4	once	TGTGCCAGCAGCCAGGTGGGGGCCGGGGTAGAGACCCAGTACTTC	CASSQVGAGVETQYF
18	-	TRBJ2-1	TRBV11-3	few	TGTGCCAGCAGCCCAAGGTTGTGGCTAGTCAACCGCTACAATGAGCAGTTCTTC	CASSPRLWLVNRYNEQFF
13	-	TRBJ1-6	TRBV15	-	TGTGCCACCAGCAGAGACGGCCCGGGGCCCCTCCACTTT	CATSRDGPGPLHF
15	-	TRBJ1-1	TRBV5-4	-	TGTGCCAGCAGCTTGGGACAGCCCACAGCCACTGAAGCTTTCTTT	CASSLGQPTATEAFF
15	TRBD1	TRBJ1-2	TRBV4-2	once	TGTGCCAGCACCCCGGGACAGGGCCCTTTCTATGGCTACACCTTC	CASTPGQGPFYGYTF
14	TRBD1	TRBJ1-5	TRBV2	-	TGTGCCAGCATCGGACAGGGTGGCGGGCAGCCCCAGCATTTT	CASIGQGGGQPQHF
14	-	TRBJ2-3	TRBV6-6	-	TGTGCCAGCAGTTATAGCAGGGGGGCAGATACGCAGTATTTT	CASSYSRGADTQYF
15	TRBD1	TRBJ2-3	TRBV5-4	-	TGTGCCAGCGTGCAAACAGGGGGCGCGACAGATACGCAGTATTTT	CASVQTGGATDTQYF
13	-	TRBJ1-1	TRBV4-3	-	TGCGCCAGCAGCCAAGATTTCTACACTGAAGCTTTCTTT	CASSQDFYTEAFF
15	TRBD2	TRBJ2-5	TRBV7-3	-	TGTGCCAGCAGCCTAGCGGGAGTTCGGCAAGAGACCCAGTACTTC	CASSLAGVRQETQYF
13	-	TRBJ1-2	TRBV9	-	TGTGCCAGCAGGGCAGACAGTTACTATGGCTACACCTTC	CASRADSYYGYTF
19	TRBD1	TRBJ1-2	TRBV28	-	TGTGCCAGCAGTTTATTTGCCTCCATTAGGTCGGGACAGTCGTATGGCTACACCTTC	CASSLFASIRSGQSYGYTF
15	TRBD2	TRBJ2-5	TRBV7-3	few	TGTGCCAGCAGCTTAACGGGAGCGGGGGGAGAGACCCAGTACTTC	CASSLTGAGGETQYF
13	TRBD1	TRBJ1-1	TRBV29-1	-	TGCAGCGGGGGGACAGGGAGGAACACTGAAGCTTTCTTT	CSGGTGRNTEAFF
16	TRBD2	TRBJ2-3	TRBV19	-	TGTGCCAGTAGTCCCCGGAAGAGGCGGGGGACAGATACGCAGTATTTT	CASSPRKRRGTDTQYF
14	TRBD1	TRBJ1-1	TRBV18	-	TGTGCCAGCTCAGGACAGGGGGCAAACACTGAAGCTTTCTTT	CASSGQGANTEAFF
17	-	TRBJ1-6	TRBV18	-	TGTGCCAGCTTTCTCGACTTAAGGAGCTCCTATAATTCACCCCTCCACTTT	CASFLDLRSSYNSPLHF
15	-	TRBJ2-3	TRBV5-1	-	TGCGCCAGCAGCTTGGAACCCAGGGGATCGGATACGCAGTATTTT	CASSLEPRGSDTQYF
13	-	TRBJ2-7	TRBV7-6	once	TGTGCCAGCAGCTCAAACACAGGGACCGAGCAGTACTTC	CASSSNTGTEQYF
15	TRBD2	TRBJ2-7	TRBV6-6	-	TGTGCCAGCATCCCCGGGGGGAAGTGGTCCTACGAGCAGTACTTC	CASIPGGKWSYEQYF
13	-	TRBJ1-2	TRBV2	-	TGTGCCAGCAACGACGAGGTCGGGTATGGCTACACCTTC	CASNDEVGYGYTF
14	TRBD1	TRBJ2-7	TRBV5-5	-	TGTGCCAGCAGTTTAGGGACAGGGGGATACGAGCAGTACTTC	CASSLGTGGYEQYF
15	TRBD2	TRBJ2-2	TRBV19	-	TGTGCCAGTAGTATCCTAGCGGGGTACACCGGGGAGCTGTTTTTT	CASSILAGYTGELFF
15	TRBD2	TRBJ2-1	TRBV3-1/TRBV3-2	-	TGTGCCAGCAGCCAAAGACTAGCGGTTGACAATGAGCAGTTCTTC	CASSQRLAVDNEQFF
13	TRBD1	TRBJ1-1	TRBV5-1	few	TGCGCCAGCAGCCCGGGACAGGCGGATGAAGCTTTCTTT	CASSPGQADEAFF
15	TRBD2	TRBJ2-1	TRBV28	-	TGTGCCAGCAGTTTATGGGGACTAGCGCTCAATGAGCAGTTCTTC	CASSLWGLALNEQFF
16	-	TRBJ1-4	TRBV4-3	-	TGCGCCAGCAGCCGGGTCCGGAGTTCAACTAATGAAAAACTGTTTTTT	CASSRVRSSTNEKLFF
14	-	TRBJ2-3	TRBV9	-	TGTGCCAGCAGCGTAGGAGGAGGTCCGGATACGCAGTATTTT	CASSVGGGPDTQYF
16	-	TRBJ1-2	TRBV19	once	TGTGCCAGTAGTATAGCCCATCGCGGGGGGCAGAATGGCTACACCTTC	CASSIAHRGGQNGYTF
15	TRBD1	TRBJ1-2	TRBV28	-	TGTGCCAGCAGCCCCCCGGGACAGGGAGGCTATGGCTACACCTTC	CASSPPGQGGYGYTF
16	TRBD2	TRBJ2-7	TRBV6-5	-	TGTGCCAGCAGTTACTCGGTCTCGGGGGGGTTCTACGAGCAGTACTTC	CASSYSVSGGFYEQYF
17	TRBD1	TRBJ1-6	TRBV5-1	-	TGCGCCAGCAGTTTACTCGTCTCAGGGGGGTCCAATTCACCCCTCCACTTT	CASSLLVSGGSNSPLHF
16	-	TRBJ1-1	TRBV21-1	-	TGTGCCAGCAGCAAAGAAGAATGGACAGGGGATTCTGAAGCTTTCTTT	CASSKEEWTGDSEAFF
15	TRBD2	TRBJ2-1	TRBV7-3	-	TGTGCCAGCAGCTTACTAGCGGGAGCGGCTTCGGAGCAGTTCTTC	CASSLLAGAASEQFF
15	-	TRBJ2-1	TRBV5-1	once	TGCGCCAGCAGCTCGGCGGATACCAGCTACAATGAGCAGTTCTTC	CASSSADTSYNEQFF
15	-	TRBJ1-1	TRBV5-5	-	TGTGCCAGCAGCTTGTTGGGGCGGCTAAACACTGAAGCTTTCTTT	CASSLLGRLNTEAFF
14	-	TRBJ2-3	TRBV7-9	-	TGTGCCGGCTTCCGGGACACCTATCCGGATACGCAGTATTTT	CAGFRDTYPDTQYF